This T cell receptor (beta chain) was retrieved from a study of blood T cells in healthy people across ages. Collection of roughly 10 milliliters of peripheral blood was performed for each donor. Total RNA amounts of at least 6 micrograms were extracted per sample. Per germline, CDR1 LGHNT and CDR2 FRNRAP. This CDR3 has 15 amino acids. Trimming shortened V by 0 bases and J by 3 bases, and 11 bases separated the two germline ends. A second PCR of 7 to 11 cycles used a sample-barcoded 5' primer and a J-beta primer mix. TCRdb re-analysed the 5' RACE reads in MiXCR, keeping a single row per CDR3 protein. The repertoire holds about 780,000 distinct CDR3 sequences, with roughly 25% as singletons. This clonotype was found a few times. This sample also appeared in a second study, on T cells of mothers and their children. As reported in that work: Related pairs of mothers and children showed slightly higher, non-significant overlap versus unrelated pairs. Researchers found no T cell clones that were persistent and microchimeric.

The chain combines TRBV12-5 with TRBJ1-1; D is unclear. Sequenced input: blood. The sequence came from a boy aged 5-17 years in good health. CDR3: CASGLVRERDTEAFF. CDR3 coding DNA: TGTGCTAGTGGTTTGGTACGGGAGAGGGACACTGAAGCTTTCTTT.